This TCR beta chain originates from a study of cytomegalovirus exposure and HLA in healthy donors. 13 Jbeta primers and 60 Vbeta primers were used for the PCR. Clones were read by immunoSEQ multiplex PCR, and TCRdb kept only the in-frame ones, dropping some. The profile shows roughly 120,000 clones, roughly 8.3% of them singletons. This clone was seen more than once but under ten times. Trimming cost V 2 bases and J 3 bases, with 14 bases left between them. Germline CDR1 reads SGHRS; CDR2 reads YFSETQ. The CDR3 runs to 15 residues. The chain is built from TRBV5-1 and TRBJ1-1; D possibly corresponds to TRBD1 (5 bases). The sequence derives from a man aged 40-50 years in good health and CMV-seronegative. Sequencing input: PBMCs. CDR3 bases: TGCGCCAGCAGCTTAGGCAGGCAAGGGGACACTGAAGCTTTCTTT. Protein sequence: CASSLGRQGDTEAFF. The whole variable domain, remainder taken from reference TRBV5-1 and TRBJ1-1, is KAGVTQTPRYLIKTRGQQVTLSCSPISGHRSVSWYQQTPGQGLQFLFEYFSETQRNKGNFPGRFSGRQFSNSRSEMNVSTLELGDSALYLCASSLGRQGDTEAFFGQGTRLTVV.